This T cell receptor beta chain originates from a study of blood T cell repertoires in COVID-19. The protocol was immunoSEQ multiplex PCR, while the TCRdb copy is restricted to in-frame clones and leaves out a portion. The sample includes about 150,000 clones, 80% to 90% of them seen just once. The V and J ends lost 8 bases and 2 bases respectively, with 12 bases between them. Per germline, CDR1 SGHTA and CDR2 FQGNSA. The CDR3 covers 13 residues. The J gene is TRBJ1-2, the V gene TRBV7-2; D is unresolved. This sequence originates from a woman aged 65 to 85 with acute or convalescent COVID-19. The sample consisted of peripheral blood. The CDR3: CASGGGRNYGYTF. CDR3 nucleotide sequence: TGTGCCAGCGGCGGCGGCCGGAACTATGGCTACACCTTC.